The T cell receptor (beta chain) described here comes from a study of shared clonotypes between healthy human individuals. The protocol was immunoSEQ multiplex PCR, while the TCRdb copy is restricted to in-frame clones and leaves out a portion. The sample shows around 200,000 clones, 85% to 95% of them seen only once. CDR3 length equals 13 residues. V shed 5 bases and J 7 bases; nucleotides not matched to a gene: 7. Germline CDR1 MNHNS, CDR2 SASEGT. Sequencing was performed on naive CD4+ T cells sorted from blood. The subset was: CD45RA+ positively selected. The origin of this receptor is a woman in her 30s in good health. The genes are TRBV6-1 and TRBJ1-1, with 7 bases matching TRBD1. Written as DNA, the CDR3 is TGTGCCAGCAGTTCAAGGGGGCGCGGTGAAGCTTTCTTT. Protein: CASSSRGRGEAFF.